The 23 T cell receptor beta chains reported below all come from one sample, sequenced in a study of T-cell reconstitution after alpha-beta-depleted transplantation in children. Unique molecular identifiers were used in preparing the TCRbeta library. TCRdb re-called the PCR reads with MiXCR, one entry per CDR3 protein. The sample lists under 750,000 distinct CDR3 sequences, about 21% seen once, with 12% to 15% in the top ten. The material sequenced was PBMCs, mostly from graft donor cells, taken 360 days after TCRalphabeta/CD19-depleted stem cell transplant. These receptors all come from a boy younger than two who had a stem cell transplant for acute myeloid leukemia, so the T cells may come from the graft donor.

The chain employs TRBV7-2 and TRBJ2-1; D gene ambiguous. Germline-derived CDR1 and CDR2 are SGHTA and FQGNSA. Trimming cost V 4 bases and J 15 bases, with 13 bases left between them. This CDR3 comprises 11 residues. For the CDR3, the DNA is TGTGCCAGCAGCTCCCCCAACTTCCTGTTCTTC. Encoded protein: CASSSPNFLFF.

V and J are TRBV6-2 or TRBV6-3 and TRBJ2-5, with D possibly matching TRBD1 (5 bases). This CDR3 has 13 amino acids. Germline V CDR1 and CDR2: MNHEY, SVGEGT. Trimming pared 2 bases from V and 5 bases from J, leaving 9 bases between. The CDR3 loop reads CASSYKGMETQYF. The CDR3 DNA sequence: TGTGCCAGCAGTTACAAGGGGATGGAGACCCAGTACTTC.

This clonotype was detected many times. The chain employs TRBV20-1 and TRBJ2-5; D ambiguous. Germline values: CDR1 DFQATT, CDR2 SNEGSKA (reference sequence). The CDR3 length is 14 residues. Trimming took off 2 bases at V and 4 bases at J, with 14 bases between the two ends. The chain's CDR3 is CSARWPLGIETQYF. The CDR3 DNA follows: TGCAGTGCTAGATGGCCCTTGGGAATAGAGACCCAGTACTTC.

This rearrangement joins TRBV4-1 to TRBJ2-6, with D possibly being TRBD2 (5 bases). The CDR3 is 16 amino acids. Germline loops: CDR1 MGHRA, CDR2 YSYEKL. Trimming pared 4 bases from V and 0 bases from J, leaving 10 bases between. Written as DNA, the CDR3 is TGCGCCAGCAGCCTTTGGACTGTCTCTGGGGCCAACGTCCTGACTTTC. Translated: CASSLWTVSGANVLTF.

V usage is TRBV15 and J usage is TRBJ2-2, with a tentative D call TRBD1 (5 bases). The CDR3 covers 15 residues. Per germline, CDR1 LNHNV and CDR2 YYDKDF (reference sequence). Trimming removed 0 bases at V and 7 bases at J, with 12 bases between. CDR3 in amino acids: CATSRESRVHGELFF. The CDR3 DNA is TGTGCCACCAGCAGAGAGTCCAGGGTACACGGGGAGCTGTTTTTT.

This clonotype was recorded many times. The chain couples TRBV20-1 to TRBJ2-7, with D possibly being TRBD1 (6 bases). Trimming stripped 5 bases from V and 9 bases from J, with 23 bases between. This CDR3 is 14 amino acids long. CDR1 and CDR2 from the germline V gene are DFQATT and SNEGSKA (reference sequence). The CDR3 spells CSASRPGHTTRQYV. In nucleotides, the CDR3 is TGCAGTGCTTCGAGACCGGGACATACTACGCGGCAGTACGTC.

This clonotype came up a few times. V and J are TRBV7-2 and TRBJ2-5; D not resolved. Trimming cost V 0 bases and J 6 bases, with 8 bases left between them. Germline CDR1 is SGHTA and CDR2 is FQGNSA. The CDR3 contains 13 residues. DNA for the CDR3: TGTGCCAGCAGCTTAGCGGGGTTCCAGACCCAGTACTTC. It translates to CASSLAGFQTQYF.

This clonotype was seen only a few times. CDR3 in DNA: TGTGCCAGCAGCTCAGGACAGAAAAACATTCAGTACTTC. This sequence encodes CASSSGQKNIQYF. The gene calls are TRBV7-9 and TRBJ2-4, with D possibly TRBD1 on 6 matching bases. This CDR3 contains 13 residues. V was shortened by 4 bases and J by 4 bases, with 8 bases between the two germline ends. Germline loops: CDR1 SEHNR, CDR2 FQNEAQ (reference sequence). The full variable domain, completed using reference TRBV7-9 and TRBJ2-4, is DTGVSQNPRHKITKRGQNVTFRCDPISEHNRLYWYRQTLGQGPEFLTYFQNEAQLEKSRLLSDRFSAERPKGSFSTLEIQRTEQGDSAMYLCASSSGQKNIQYFGAGTRLSVL.

This clonotype was picked up many times. The CDR3 reads CSAHDREGNGYTF. CDR3 DNA: TGCAGTGCGCACGACAGGGAGGGGAATGGCTACACCTTC. The rearrangement links TRBV20-1 to TRBJ1-2, with 7 bases matching TRBD1. The germline gives CDR1 DFQATT, CDR2 SNEGSKA (reference sequence). V was pared by 6 bases and J by 6 bases, with 10 bases of the junction left unmatched. The CDR3 covers 13 residues.

This clonotype was counted only a few times. The chain uses TRBV10-3 and TRBJ1-1; D ambiguous. V lost 2 bases, J lost 5 bases, and 12 bases lay in between. The CDR3 extends over 14 amino acids. The germline V gene encodes CDR1 ENHRY and CDR2 SYGVKD. The CDR3 DNA sequence: TGTGCCATCAGTGAGAGAGGGAGGGAAACTGAAGCTTTCTTT. Amino acids: CAISERGRETEAFF.

This chain uses TRBV12-3 or TRBV12-4 with TRBJ2-1; 9 nucleotides align to TRBD2. The ends lost 6 bases at V and 6 bases at J; junction bases unmatched: 6. This CDR3 region has 14 residues. The CDR3 loop is CASSTLAGVNEQFF. In nucleotides, the CDR3 is TGTGCCAGCAGCACATTAGCGGGGGTCAATGAGCAGTTCTTC.

The gene calls are TRBV12-3 or TRBV12-4 and TRBJ2-6; TRBD1 or TRBD2 may be the D gene (5 bases each). Trimming pared 6 bases from V and 14 bases from J, leaving 17 bases between. CDR3 size: 13 residues. CDR3 sequence: CASRRDRVGILTF. CDR3 coding DNA: TGTGCCAGCAGACGGGACCGCGTGGGCATCCTGACTTTC.

The table lists this clonotype with a few counts. The V gene is TRBV10-3, the J gene TRBJ2-7, with D perhaps matching TRBD2 (5 bases). The CDR3 runs to 15 residues. Germline V gene data show CDR1 as ENHRY and CDR2 as SYGVKD. The V and J ends lost 0 bases and 0 bases respectively, with 9 bases between them. Here the CDR3 DNA reads TGTGCCATCAGTGAGTCAGCGGATAGCTCCTACGAGCAGTACGTC. It specifies CAISESADSSYEQYV.

This clonotype was counted ten times or more. The chain links TRBV7-2 to TRBJ1-3; D gene ambiguous. There are 14 residues in the CDR3. Per germline, CDR1 SGHTA and CDR2 FQGNSA. Deletions cut 1 base from V and 2 bases from J, with 6 bases between. In DNA, the CDR3 is TGTGCCAGCAGCTTAGGAGTGCCTGGAAACACCATATATTTT. This translates into CASSLGVPGNTIYF.

This clonotype occurred many times. The chain uses TRBV20-1 and TRBJ1-2; no clear D. The CDR3 is 10 residues long. In germline, CDR1 is DFQATT, CDR2 SNEGSKA (reference sequence). Trimming took off 6 bases at V and 4 bases at J, with 6 bases between the two ends. The CDR3 protein is CSAGAYGYTF. CDR3 in DNA: TGCAGTGCAGGAGCCTATGGCTACACCTTC.

The chain links TRBV20-1 to TRBJ2-1; maybe TRBD2 (6 bases). Germline-derived CDR1 and CDR2 are DFQATT and SNEGSKA (reference sequence). CDR3 length equals 15 residues. V lost 3 bases and J lost 4, with 16 bases in between. DNA of the CDR3: TGCAGTGCTAGCCCGAACGCAGGGAGGTACAATGAGCAGTTCTTC. Protein sequence: CSASPNAGRYNEQFF.

This clonotype turned up a few times. The chain links TRBV5-1 to TRBJ1-1; 7 nucleotides match TRBD1. Germline V gene lookup returns CDR1 SGHRS and CDR2 YFSETQ. This CDR3 comprises 14 residues. The V and J ends lost 4 bases and 4 bases, in that order; junction bases with no gene match: 7. CDR3 region: CASSRAQGSTEAFF. CDR3 nucleotide sequence: TGCGCCAGCAGCCGAGCACAGGGGAGCACTGAAGCTTTCTTT. Full variable domain (missing parts from reference TRBV5-1 and TRBJ1-1): KAGVTQTPRYLIKTRGQQVTLSCSPISGHRSVSWYQQTPGQGLQFLFEYFSETQRNKGNFPGRFSGRQFSNSRSEMNVSTLELGDSALYLCASSRAQGSTEAFFGQGTRLTVV.

The genes are TRBV27 and TRBJ1-1; D remains ambiguous. This CDR3 has 15 amino acids. V was trimmed by 2 bases and J by 1 base, leaving 11 bases between them. The germline V gene encodes CDR1 MNHEY and CDR2 SMNVEV (reference sequence). The CDR3 DNA reads as TGTGCCAGCAGTTTAGGCGCCGGGAAGAACACTGAAGCTTTCTTT. This sequence encodes CASSLGAGKNTEAFF.

In this sample, this clonotype turned up a few times. This rearrangement joins TRBV6-2 or TRBV6-3 to TRBJ2-1; D gene unclear. The CDR3 sequence is 12 residues long. Deletions cut 4 bases from V and 12 bases from J, with 13 bases between. The V gene's germline CDR1 is MNHEY and CDR2 SVGEGT. This CDR3 reads CASSSLFPSQFF. DNA of the CDR3: TGTGCCAGCAGTTCCTTGTTCCCATCGCAGTTCTTC.

The rearrangement links TRBV12-3 or TRBV12-4 to TRBJ1-2, with D possibly TRBD1 on 5 matching bases. This CDR3 is built from 13 residues. Trimming cost V 6 bases and J 3 bases, with 11 bases left between them. In nucleotides, the CDR3 is TGTGCCAGCAGCTTCGGGGCGGACTATGGCTACACCTTC. It yields the protein CASSFGADYGYTF.

This clonotype has just a few counts. The gene calls are TRBV7-9 and TRBJ1-6; no clear D. Trimming removed 5 bases from V and 8 bases from J, with 7 bases in between. The CDR3 loop spans 12 amino acids. Germline V gene sequence: CDR1 SEHNR, CDR2 FQNEAQ (reference sequence). CDR3 bases: TGTGCCAGCAGCCAGGCGGATTCACCCCTCCACTTT. Residues: CASSQADSPLHF.

J is TRBJ2-7 and V is TRBV7-9; 8 nucleotides match TRBD1. The V gene end was trimmed by 4 bases and the J gene end by 5 bases; junction bases not matched to a gene: 10. The germline V gene encodes CDR1 SEHNR and CDR2 FQNEAQ (reference sequence). This CDR3 comprises 15 residues. The CDR3 region is CASSSSTGGRDEQYV. In DNA, the CDR3 is TGTGCCAGCAGCTCCTCAACAGGGGGACGAGACGAGCAGTACGTC.

The chain carries TRBV9 and TRBJ2-2; TRBD2 is a possible D gene (5 bases). Germline V gene sequence: CDR1 SGDLS, CDR2 YYNGEE. V was clipped by 3 bases and J by 7 bases, with 7 bases between them. This CDR3 contains 12 residues. The CDR3 DNA follows: TGTGCCAGCAGCGCGGGATTCGGGGAGCTGTTTTTT. Protein product: CASSAGFGELFF.